Reported below is one TCR beta chain. Its specificity is not known. MiXCR, run by TCRdb on the 5' RACE reads, gives a single entry per CDR3 protein. The table shows about 440,000 distinct CDR3 sequences, with about 15% occurring only once. The entry originates in a study of CD8 T cells in ankylosing spondylitis. Study outcomes and limitations: Significant enrichment of disease-linked clones was reportedly seen in matched ankylosing spondylitis synovial fluid. The study identified a TCR beta motif of under ten highly homologous variants that appeared characteristic of ankylosing spondylitis blood. Certain motif variants had earlier appeared in reactive arthritis synovial fluid and blood.

V lost 2 bases to trimming and J lost 4 bases, with 14 bases between them. CDR3 length: 15 amino acids. In germline, CDR1 is MNHEY, CDR2 SVGAGI. The source is a male donor with ankylosing spondylitis. The rearrangement uses TRBV6-5 and TRBJ1-2; no clear D gene. The sequenced material came from blood, either unsorted or a sorted T cell fraction (not recorded which). The CDR3 DNA reads as TGTGCCAGCAGTTACACGGAAGGGAGACGCTATGGCTACACCTTC. Translation: CASSYTEGRRYGYTF.